This T cell receptor beta chain was profiled in a study of tumor and adjacent non-tumor tissue in lung cancer (dated by TCRdb to the late 2010s). About the investigation overall: Of the cohort, around 12 patients had adenocarcinoma, 2 had squamous cell carcinoma and 1 had small cell lung cancer. Using bulk TCRbeta repertoires from some 14 lung cancer patients, the study set lung tumor tissue side by side with matched distant non-tumor lung tissue. The roughly 15 patients were aged about 31 to 85 years, included about ten men and 5 women, and had TNM stage I to III disease. Approximately 31 paired specimens, one tumor and one normal lung sample per patient, were profiled by TCRbeta CDR3 sequencing. A total of 95 million to 150 million productive TCRbeta reads were generated by sequencing, corresponding to an average of roughly 4 million reads per sample. What the research found in general, with its limitations: With only about 14 patients in the cohort, the authors noted that larger samples and more detailed clinical data are needed. Peripheral blood was not sequenced, so blood TCRbeta repertoires in these lung cancer patients were not examined. Tumor tissue showed significantly greater TCR diversity (inverse Simpson) than normal lung tissue (around 450 vs 150, P = 0.0075, Mann-Whitney U test). Neither the sequencing platform nor unique molecular identifiers are named or mentioned anywhere in the methods. Younger patients had significantly higher TCR diversity, and higher tumor TCR diversity was associated with shorter overall and disease-free survival. In normal lung, the top 100 clones accounted for a significantly larger cumulative share of the repertoire than in tumor tissue.

Libraries were prepared through multiplex PCR. TCRdb shows the sequencer as Illumina HiSeq 2500. Following protocols modified from ARM-PCR, the researchers constructed TCRbeta libraries through three rounds of nested PCR with primers (Table S4). PCR products of 200-500 bp were gel-excised and purified with the QIAquick gel extraction kit before sequencing. Per the original workflow: Trimmomatic was used to clean the reads, FLASH was used to merge the reads into complete CDR3 sequences, and MiTCR was used to assign the reads to V(D)J germline segments. Clonal diversity was computed as the inverse Simpson's index with VDJtools. Productive reads were defined as in-frame sequences without a premature stop codon. TCRdb applied fastp at Q25 and MiXCR to the public reads, then kept only in-frame beta chains. Every entry covers one CDR3 protein and lists the most common genes and DNA from its rows. The V and J calls follow TCRdb's processing rather than the paper's. This sample is represented by about 200,000 distinct CDR3 sequences; 60% to 75% of them were singletons. 20% to 25% of the sample goes to the ten largest clones.

RNA was isolated from bulk unsorted tissue, and RNA quality was assessed with a NanoDrop ND-1000 and an Agilent 2100. Donors were newly diagnosed lung cancer patients admitted for thoracic surgery in China between August and November 2014, without prior chemotherapy. Anyone who had undergone radiotherapy or chemotherapy before, or who had another cancer at the same time, was left out of the study. Surgical tissue pieces of about 1-2 cm3 were preserved in RNAlater solution and were kept at -80 degrees C until use. Notes on this clonotype: The antigen it recognizes is unknown. One junction end does not reproduce the germline sequence, and a read error may be involved.

Per the germline V gene, SGHAT is the CDR1 and FQNNGV is the CDR2. Measured from the cysteine to the phenylalanine, the CDR3 is 14 residues long. CDR3 DNA is the only sequence kept; it has 42 bases, read in frame from the first base. The chain joins TRBV11-2 to TRBJ1-1; confidence is insufficient to name the D gene. The TCR originated in a man aged 55 to 70 with non-small cell lung cancer. Sequencing input: lung tumor tissue. The CDR3 here reads CVSSLEGMEYDAFF. The nucleotide sequence reads TGTGTCAGCAGCTTAGAAGGCATGGAGTATGACGCTTTCTTT.